Following are 27 T cell receptor beta chains from one sample sequenced in a study of neurological immune-mediated disorders. One entry per CDR3 protein, called by TCRdb with MiXCR from the 5' RACE reads. Found here are more than 40,000 distinct CDR3 sequences, approximately 2.8% of them singletons; the top ten hold about 15%. The source material was PBMCs. The receptors stem from a woman aged 50 to 60 with multiple sclerosis.

This clonotype came up many times. The chain uses TRBV6-2 or TRBV6-3 and TRBJ1-5; no firm D call. CDR1 is MNHEY and CDR2 is SVGEGT in the germline V gene. V lost 5 bases and J 4 bases, leaving 9 bases between the germline ends. This CDR3 has 13 residues. In nucleotides, the CDR3 is TGTGCCAGCAGTAACGCAGGAAATCAGCCCCAGCATTTT. Encoded protein: CASSNAGNQPQHF.

This clonotype was seen many times. V is TRBV5-1 and J is TRBJ2-1; D perhaps matches TRBD2 (6 bases). Trimming cost V 0 bases and J 2 bases, with 9 bases left between them. CDR3 length equals 15 residues. Germline V lookup: CDR1 SGHRS, CDR2 YFSETQ. The CDR3 nucleotides read TGCGCCAGCAGCTTGGCGGGGGTCCCCTACAATGAGCAGTTCTTC. The encoded protein is CASSLAGVPYNEQFF. The full variable domain, in which reference TRBV5-1 and TRBJ2-1 provide the parts outside the CDR3, is KAGVTQTPRYLIKTRGQQVTLSCSPISGHRSVSWYQQTPGQGLQFLFEYFSETQRNKGNFPGRFSGRQFSNSRSEMNVSTLELGDSALYLCASSLAGVPYNEQFFGPGTRLTVL.

In its sample, this clonotype ranks as medium-sized (0.01 to 0.1%). V gene TRBV20-1 combines with J gene TRBJ2-7, with a tentative D call TRBD1 (5 bases). This CDR3 comprises 14 residues. Trimming stripped 0 bases from V and 2 bases from J, with 11 bases between. Germline V gives CDR1 DFQATT, CDR2 SNEGSKA (reference sequence). CDR3 amino acids: CSARDSGSPYEQYV. CDR3 DNA: TGCAGTGCTAGAGATTCAGGGTCCCCCTACGAGCAGTACGTC.

This clonotype occurred many times. The gene calls are TRBV20-1 and TRBJ2-3, with TRBD2 matching over 13 bases. Germline V gene lookup returns CDR1 DFQATT and CDR2 SNEGSKA (reference sequence). CDR3 size: 16 residues. J was trimmed by 0 bases and V by 3 bases; bases with no gene match: 3. The CDR3 sequence is CSASKGLAGSTDTQYF. The CDR3 DNA reads TGCAGTGCTAGTAAGGGACTAGCGGGGAGCACAGATACGCAGTATTTT.

This clonotype was observed at least ten times. It may be a read error: a sequence one base away is much more abundant. The chain couples TRBV7-9 to TRBJ2-7; D is uncertain. CDR3 length: 14 residues. Germline V gene data show CDR1 as SEHNR and CDR2 as FQNEAQ (reference sequence). The V gene lost 1 base and the J gene lost 0 bases, with 7 bases spanning the gap. The CDR3 DNA reads as TGTGCCAGCAGCTTAGGAAAGAGCTCCTACGAGCAGTACTTC. Protein product: CASSLGKSSYEQYF.

The genes are TRBV5-1 and TRBJ2-3; 8 nucleotides align to TRBD1. V was clipped by 4 bases and J by 4 bases; unmatched bases: 5. The germline gives CDR1 SGHRS, CDR2 YFSETQ. This CDR3 region has 14 residues. CDR3 DNA sequence: TGCGCCAGCAGCCGCGACAGGGGCTCAGATACGCAGTATTTT. Its protein is CASSRDRGSDTQYF.

This clonotype came up many times. The J gene is TRBJ2-5, the V gene TRBV5-1, with a weak D call TRBD2 (5 bases). Germline V gene lookup returns CDR1 SGHRS and CDR2 YFSETQ. Trimming stripped 4 bases from V and 0 bases from J, with 19 bases between. The CDR3 is 17 residues long. CDR3 in amino acids: CASSKDGLPMYQETQYF. In DNA form, the CDR3 reads TGCGCCAGCAGCAAGGACGGACTTCCGATGTACCAAGAGACCCAGTACTTC.

In this sample, this clonotype turned up many times. The chain uses TRBV7-2 and TRBJ2-3, with 11 bases fitting TRBD2. CDR3 length: 18 amino acids. CDR1 and CDR2 (germline): SGHTA, FQGNSA. Trimming took 4 bases from V and 1 from J; bases not matched to a gene: 10. CDR3 sequence (DNA): TGTGCCAGCAGCTCCCTAGCGGGGGGACCCCCGGGCACAGATACGCAGTATTTT. It is translated as CASSSLAGGPPGTDTQYF.

This clonotype was seen more than once but under ten times. The chain employs TRBV20-1 and TRBJ2-1; tentative D call: TRBD2 (5 bases). The CDR3 has 16 amino acids. Trimming took 3 bases from V and 9 from J, leaving 24 bases between them. The germline gives CDR1 DFQATT, CDR2 SNEGSKA (reference sequence). For the CDR3, the DNA is TGCAGTGCTAGGATTTCTGGGAGCTCCTTAGATGGTGAGCAGTTCTTC. As protein: CSARISGSSLDGEQFF.

This clonotype was seen ten or more times. The CDR3 is CSAVPQRTSYNEQFF. CDR3 nucleotides: TGCAGTGCCGTACCCCAGCGGACCTCCTACAATGAGCAGTTCTTC. The chain links TRBV20-1 to TRBJ2-1, with D possibly being TRBD2 (5 bases). CDR3 size: 15 residues. The germline V and J ends were trimmed by 6 bases and 0 bases, with 15 bases remaining between them. Germline V gives CDR1 DFQATT, CDR2 SNEGSKA (reference sequence).

This clonotype was detected ten times or more. The J gene is TRBJ2-7, the V gene TRBV7-2, with TRBD2 matching over 15 bases. V lost 2 bases to trimming and J lost 1 base; unmatched junction nucleotides: 12. Germline loops: CDR1 SGHTA, CDR2 FQGNSA. The CDR3 has 20 amino acids. CDR3 in amino acids: CASSLPRTSGRALTSYEQYF. The DNA of the CDR3 is TGTGCCAGCAGCTTACCCCGGACTAGCGGGAGGGCGCTAACTTCCTACGAGCAGTACTTC.

This clonotype was counted at least ten times. The chain couples TRBV7-3 to TRBJ2-7; D possibly corresponds to TRBD1 (6 bases). CDR1 and CDR2 (germline): SGHTA, FQGTGA. The CDR3 is 15 amino acids. The V end lost 1 base, the J end lost 2 bases, and 12 bases lay between the germline ends. The CDR3 nucleotides read TGTGCCAGCAGCTTAAACCCGACAGGAACCTACGAGCAGTACTTC. Its protein is CASSLNPTGTYEQYF.

This clonotype has ten or more counts. The V and J genes are TRBV13 and TRBJ2-7; TRBD1 or TRBD2 may be the D gene (5 bases each). The CDR3 runs to 14 residues. The V and J ends lost 8 bases and 0 bases respectively, with 14 bases between them. The germline CDR1 and CDR2 sequences are PRHDT and FYEKMQ (reference sequence). The CDR3 is CASSPGPSSYEQYF. The CDR3 DNA reads as TGTGCCAGCTCACCGGGGCCAAGCTCCTACGAGCAGTACTTC.

Concerning this clonotype: A much larger clone differs from this one at a single base, so this may be a read error. The V call is TRBV6-5, the J call TRBJ1-2; 10 nucleotides line up with TRBD1. The germline V gene encodes CDR1 MNHEY and CDR2 SVGAGI. The CDR3 has 14 amino acids. CDR3 DNA sequence: TGTGTCAGCAGTTACGGGACAGGGGAAAATGGCTACACCTTC. It codes for CVSSYGTGENGYTF.

In its sample, this clonotype was seen many times. CDR3 in DNA: TGCAGTGCTAGAAAGACTAGCGGGGGGCTCAGCTCCTACAATGAGCAGTTCTTC. Its protein is CSARKTSGGLSSYNEQFF. This sequence joins TRBV20-1 and TRBJ2-1; the match to TRBD2 covers 13 bases. Germline trimming cut 2 bases from V and 0 bases from J; bases unmatched to any gene: 7. This CDR3 contains 18 residues. Germline V gives CDR1 DFQATT, CDR2 SNEGSKA (reference sequence).

CDR3 nucleotides: TGTGCAAGTCGCTTAGCCAACCGCGTAACAGAGAGTGCTGAAGCTTTCTTT. Its protein is CASRLANRVTESAEAFF. V usage is TRBV12-2 and J usage is TRBJ1-1. TRBV12-2 is tagged as a pseudogene. This CDR3 comprises 17 residues.

The table lists this clonotype with many counts. The V and J genes are TRBV4-2 and TRBJ2-2; TRBD1 is a possible D gene (6 bases). Trimming cost V 5 bases and J 7 bases, with 14 bases left between them. CDR1 LGHNA and CDR2 YNFKEQ come from the germline V gene. CDR3 size: 14 residues. CDR3 DNA: TGTGCCAGCAGCGTTACAGGGAAGAACGGGGAGCTGTTTTTT. This encodes CASSVTGKNGELFF.

This clonotype was seen many times. This sequence joins TRBV12-3 or TRBV12-4 and TRBJ1-6; a weak D match, TRBD1 (5 bases). Trimming took off 6 bases at V and 7 bases at J, with 13 bases between the two ends. This CDR3 is 14 amino acids long. The CDR3 loop is CASSPGLANSPLHF. The CDR3 nucleotides read TGTGCCAGCAGCCCGGGACTTGCGAATTCACCCCTCCACTTT.

This clonotype was seen ten or more times. The rearrangement joins TRBV20-1 to TRBJ2-3; 11 nucleotides line up with TRBD2. After removal of 5 bases from V and 3 bases from J, the junction contained 7 bases not matched to a gene. The CDR3 length is 15 residues. CDR1 is DFQATT and CDR2 is SNEGSKA in the germline V gene (reference sequence). The CDR3 loop is CSAAPTSGRTDTQYF. The CDR3, as DNA: TGCAGTGCTGCTCCTACTAGCGGGAGAACAGATACGCAGTATTTT.

This clonotype was recorded at least ten times. The rearrangement uses TRBV7-2 and TRBJ2-7, with 12 bases that match TRBD2. Looked up from germline, CDR1 is SGHTA and CDR2 is FQGNSA. Trimming took 5 bases from V and 4 from J; bases not matched to a gene: 6. There are 15 residues in the CDR3. This CDR3 reads CASSPGTSGSYEQYF. The CDR3 nucleotides are TGTGCCAGCAGCCCCGGGACTAGCGGGTCGTACGAGCAGTACTTC.

This clonotype showed up many times. V usage is TRBV5-1 and J usage is TRBJ2-2, with D hard to call. The germline V gene has CDR1 SGHRS and CDR2 YFSETQ. The CDR3 extends over 15 amino acids. The V end lost 2 bases, the J end lost 4 bases, and 12 bases lay between the germline ends. The CDR3 nucleotides are TGCGCCAGCAGCTTAAACGGGCCGGCCACCGGGGAGCTGTTTTTT. Its protein is CASSLNGPATGELFF.

This clonotype was observed many times. The chain uses TRBV20-1 and TRBJ2-1; D possibly matches TRBD1 or TRBD2 (5 bases each). Germline V lookup: CDR1 DFQATT, CDR2 SNEGSKA (reference sequence). V was shortened by 4 bases and J by 0 bases, with 19 bases between the two germline ends. CDR3 length: 17 amino acids. CDR3 sequence reads: CSATPPGGDLSYNEQFF. The CDR3, as DNA: TGCAGTGCTACTCCCCCTGGGGGAGACCTCTCCTACAATGAGCAGTTCTTC.

The V call is TRBV10-3, the J call TRBJ2-3; 7 bases agree with TRBD2. Germline CDR1 ENHRY, CDR2 SYGVKD. J lost 0 bases, V lost 4 bases, and 7 bases had no gene match. The CDR3 runs to 16 residues. CDR3: CAISATSVLSTDTQYF. CDR3 nucleotides: TGTGCCATCAGTGCTACTAGCGTCCTTAGCACAGATACGCAGTATTTT.

This clonotype was counted only a few times. The junction differs from germline at one of its ends, possibly a read error. The rearrangement links TRBV14 to TRBJ1-6; TRBD1 matches at 7 bases. The germline CDR1 and CDR2 sequences are SGHDN and FVKESK. The CDR3 consists of 19 residues. CDR3 nucleotides: TGTGCCAGCAGCCAAGATCTCGGGCAGGGACAGTACTATAATTCAACCCTCAACTTT. This encodes CASSQDLGQGQYYNSTLNF.

This clonotype was observed many times. This chain links TRBV20-1 with TRBJ2-3, with 15 bases fitting TRBD2. This CDR3 spans 17 amino acids. After removal of 3 bases from V and 2 bases from J, the junction contained 6 bases not matched to a gene. Germline V lookup: CDR1 DFQATT, CDR2 SNEGSKA (reference sequence). In DNA form, the CDR3 reads TGCAGTGCTAGGAGCGGGACTAGCGGGGGGCCCACAGATACGCAGTATTTT. Amino acids: CSARSGTSGGPTDTQYF.

In this sample, this clonotype turned up many times. The chain is built from TRBV20-1 and TRBJ2-1; 13 positions agree with TRBD2. J gave up 8 bases and V 2 bases, and 9 bases lay outside the gene matches. Germline V gene lookup returns CDR1 DFQATT and CDR2 SNEGSKA (reference sequence). The CDR3 runs to 16 residues. CDR3 nucleotides: TGCAGTGCTAGACCCGAAACTAGCGGGAGGGCCCATGAGCAGTTCTTC. The encoded protein is CSARPETSGRAHEQFF.

This clonotype was seen ten or more times. The rearrangement links TRBV3-1 to TRBJ2-2; 9 nucleotides align to TRBD2. Unmatched junction bases numbered 6, after V lost 4 bases and J lost 0 bases. Germline assignment: CDR1 LGHDT and CDR2 YNNKEL (reference sequence). The CDR3 totals 17 residues. CDR3 region: CASSLSGGRANTGELFF. CDR3 nucleotides: TGTGCCAGCAGCCTCAGCGGGGGGCGGGCGAACACCGGGGAGCTGTTTTTT.